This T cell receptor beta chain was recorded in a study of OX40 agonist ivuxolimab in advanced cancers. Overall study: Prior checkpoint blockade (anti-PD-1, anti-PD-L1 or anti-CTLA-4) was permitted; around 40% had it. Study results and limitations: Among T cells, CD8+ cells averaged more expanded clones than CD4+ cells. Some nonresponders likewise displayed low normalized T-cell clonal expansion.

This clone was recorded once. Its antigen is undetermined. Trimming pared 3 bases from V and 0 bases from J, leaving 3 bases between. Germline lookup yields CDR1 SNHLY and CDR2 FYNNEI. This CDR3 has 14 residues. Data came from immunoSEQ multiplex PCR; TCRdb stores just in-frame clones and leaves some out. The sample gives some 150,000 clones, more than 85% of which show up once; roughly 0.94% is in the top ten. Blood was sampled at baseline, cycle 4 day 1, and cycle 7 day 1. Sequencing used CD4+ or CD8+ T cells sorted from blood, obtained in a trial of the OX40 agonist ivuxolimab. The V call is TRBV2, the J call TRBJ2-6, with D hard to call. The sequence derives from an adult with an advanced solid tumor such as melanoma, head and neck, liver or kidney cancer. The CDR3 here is CASSDGSGANVLTF. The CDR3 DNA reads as TGTGCCAGCAGTGATGGCTCTGGGGCCAACGTCCTGACTTTC.